The 4 T cell receptor beta chains listed next were all sequenced from one sample in a study of beta chain features in type 1 diabetes. Every bit of the isolated RNA underwent reverse transcription, so sequencing read expressed TCRB transcripts. Here immunoSEQ multiplex PCR was the method, and the copy in TCRdb shows in-frame clones only, minus some. The table records 900,000 or so clones, about 17% of them present only once. Sequenced material: naive CD4+ T cells from blood. The origin of the receptors is a woman aged 18-29 years in good health.

This clone was observed a handful of times. The chain is built from TRBV20-1 and TRBJ2-1; D possibly uses TRBD1 or TRBD2 (5 bases each). Germline V gives CDR1 DFQATT, CDR2 SNEGSKA (reference sequence). The CDR3 loop spans 11 amino acids. Trimming took 5 bases from V and 10 from J, leaving 12 bases between them. The CDR3 DNA sequence: TGCAGTGCTCGTCGGGACCCCGAGCAGTTCTTC. Encoded protein: CSARRDPEQFF.

This clone was found a few times. The chain joins TRBV19 to TRBJ2-3; the match to TRBD1 covers 9 bases. The length of the CDR3 is 15 residues. J was trimmed by 2 bases and V by 5 bases; bases with no gene match: 5. CDR1 and CDR2 from the germline V gene are LNHDA and SQIVND (reference sequence). Written as DNA, the CDR3 is TGTGCCAGTAGTGGGACAGGGCGATCCACAGATACGCAGTATTTT. The encoded protein is CASSGTGRSTDTQYF.

This clone was counted between two and nine times. The V and J genes are TRBV9 and TRBJ1-5, with D unresolved. Trimming left V 0 bases short and J 0 bases short, with 4 bases between. CDR1 is SGDLS, CDR2 YYNGEE, per germline. The CDR3 contains 14 residues. The CDR3: CASSVGNSNQPQHF. The CDR3, as DNA: TGTGCCAGCAGCGTAGGGAATAGCAATCAGCCCCAGCATTTT.

The chain recombines TRBV28 with TRBJ1-2; D not certain. Germline CDR1 MDHEN, CDR2 SYDVKM. V dropped 4 bases and J dropped 7 bases, with 4 bases sitting between them. This CDR3 spans 10 amino acids. The CDR3 DNA follows: TGTGCCAGCAGTTCAGTTGGCTACACCTTC. Amino acid sequence: CASSSVGYTF.